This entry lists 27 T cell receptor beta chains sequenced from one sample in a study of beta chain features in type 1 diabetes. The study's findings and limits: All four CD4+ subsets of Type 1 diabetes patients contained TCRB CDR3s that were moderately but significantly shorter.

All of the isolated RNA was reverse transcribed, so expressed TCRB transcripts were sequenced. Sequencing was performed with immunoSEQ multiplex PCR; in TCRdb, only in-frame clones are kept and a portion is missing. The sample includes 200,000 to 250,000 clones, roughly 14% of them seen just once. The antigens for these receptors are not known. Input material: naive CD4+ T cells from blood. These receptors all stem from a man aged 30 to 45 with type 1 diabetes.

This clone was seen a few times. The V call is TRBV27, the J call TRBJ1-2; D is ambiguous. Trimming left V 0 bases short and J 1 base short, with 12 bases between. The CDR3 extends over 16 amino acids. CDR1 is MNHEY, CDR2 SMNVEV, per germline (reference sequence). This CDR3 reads CASSLSSSVGNYGYTF. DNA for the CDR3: TGTGCCAGCAGTTTATCCTCCAGCGTGGGTAACTATGGCTACACCTTC.

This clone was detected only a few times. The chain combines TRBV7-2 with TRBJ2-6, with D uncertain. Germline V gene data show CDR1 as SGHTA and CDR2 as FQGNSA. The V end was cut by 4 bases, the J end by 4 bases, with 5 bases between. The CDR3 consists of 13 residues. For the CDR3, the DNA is TGTGCCAGCAGCTATCTCGGGGCCAACGTCCTGACTTTC. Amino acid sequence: CASSYLGANVLTF.

The CDR3 region has the DNA TGCGCCAGCAGCCCATTACCGGGACAGGGCGATTCACCCCTCCACTTT. This translates into CASSPLPGQGDSPLHF. V gene TRBV4-1 combines with J gene TRBJ1-6, with 9 bases aligning to TRBD1. The CDR3 has 16 residues. The V segment lost 4 bases and the J segment 8 bases; nucleotides outside the gene matches: 9. Germline V gene data show CDR1 as MGHRA and CDR2 as YSYEKL.

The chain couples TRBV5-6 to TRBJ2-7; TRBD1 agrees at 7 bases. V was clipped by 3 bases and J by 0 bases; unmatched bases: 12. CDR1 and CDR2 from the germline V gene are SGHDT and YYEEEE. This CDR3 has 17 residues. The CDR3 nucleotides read TGTGCCAGCAGCTCCCCCTTGACAGGGACGAGCTCCTACGAGCAGTACTTC. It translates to CASSSPLTGTSSYEQYF.

The CDR3 loop reads CASSLAPDLEIDEQYF. The DNA for the CDR3 is TGTGCCAGCAGCTTAGCGCCGGACTTGGAAATCGACGAGCAGTACTTC. The chain recombines TRBV7-6 with TRBJ2-7, with a possible D match to TRBD2 (5 bases). The germline V gene encodes CDR1 SGHVS and CDR2 FNYEAQ. Trimming left V 0 bases short and J 5 bases short, with 17 bases between. This CDR3 region has 16 residues.

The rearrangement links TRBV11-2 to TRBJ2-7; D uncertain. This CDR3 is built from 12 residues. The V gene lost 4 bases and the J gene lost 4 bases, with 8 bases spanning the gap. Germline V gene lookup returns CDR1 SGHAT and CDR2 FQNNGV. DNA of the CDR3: TGTGCCAGCAGCTCCTCACAATACGAGCAGTACTTC. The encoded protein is CASSSSQYEQYF.

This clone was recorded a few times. CDR3 protein: CASSHGQIEAFF. The DNA for the CDR3 is TGTGCCAGCAGCCACGGACAGATTGAAGCTTTCTTT. The chain employs TRBV7-9 and TRBJ1-1; D is possibly TRBD1 (6 bases). The CDR3 sequence is 12 residues long. V gave up 5 bases and J gave up 7 bases, with 11 bases separating them. Looked up from germline, CDR1 is SEHNR and CDR2 is FQNEAQ (reference sequence).

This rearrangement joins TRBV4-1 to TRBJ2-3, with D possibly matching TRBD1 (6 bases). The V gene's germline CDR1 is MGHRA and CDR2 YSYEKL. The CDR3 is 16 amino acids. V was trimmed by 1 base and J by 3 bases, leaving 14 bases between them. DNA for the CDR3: TGCGCCAGCAGCCAAGCACCGGTGAGGGGGACAGATACGCAGTATTTT. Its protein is CASSQAPVRGTDTQYF.

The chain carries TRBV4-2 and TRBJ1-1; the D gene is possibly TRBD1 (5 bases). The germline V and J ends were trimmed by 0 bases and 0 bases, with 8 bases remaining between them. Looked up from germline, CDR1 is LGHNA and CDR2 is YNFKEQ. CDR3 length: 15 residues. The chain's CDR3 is CASSQERGMNTEAFF. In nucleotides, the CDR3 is TGTGCCAGCAGCCAAGAAAGGGGTATGAACACTGAAGCTTTCTTT.

The DNA for the CDR3 is TGTGCCAGCAGTTTTACTAGCGGGGGGGTCACAGATACGCAGTATTTT. The encoded protein is CASSFTSGGVTDTQYF. The chain is built from TRBV6-5 and TRBJ2-3, with TRBD2 identical over 13 bases. From germline, CDR1 is MNHEY and CDR2 SVGAGI. The CDR3 is 16 residues long. The J segment lost 2 bases and the V segment lost 4 bases, leaving 3 bases of the junction unmatched.

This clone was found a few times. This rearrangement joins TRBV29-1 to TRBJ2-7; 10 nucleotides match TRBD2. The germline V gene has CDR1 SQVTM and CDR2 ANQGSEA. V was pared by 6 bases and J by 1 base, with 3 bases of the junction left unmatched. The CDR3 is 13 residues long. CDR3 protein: CSVRTSGSYEQYF. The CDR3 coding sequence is TGCAGCGTGAGGACTAGCGGATCCTACGAGCAGTACTTC.

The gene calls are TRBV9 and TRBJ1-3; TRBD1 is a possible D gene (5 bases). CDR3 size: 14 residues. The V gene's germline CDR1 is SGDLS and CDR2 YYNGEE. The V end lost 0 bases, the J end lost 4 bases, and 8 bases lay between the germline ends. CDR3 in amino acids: CASSVADSGNTIYF. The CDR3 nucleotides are TGTGCCAGCAGCGTAGCAGACAGCGGAAACACCATATATTTT. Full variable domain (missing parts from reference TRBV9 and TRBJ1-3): DSGVTQTPKHLITATGQRVTLRCSPRSGDLSVYWYQQSLDQGLQFLIQYYNGEERAKGNILERFSAQQFPDLHSELNLSSLELGDSALYFCASSVADSGNTIYFGEGSWLTVV.

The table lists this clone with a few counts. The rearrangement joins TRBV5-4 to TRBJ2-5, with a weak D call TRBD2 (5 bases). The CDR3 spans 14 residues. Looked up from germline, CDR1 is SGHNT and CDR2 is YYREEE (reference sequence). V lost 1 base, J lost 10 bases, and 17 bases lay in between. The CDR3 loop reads CASSLRDLVEDQYF. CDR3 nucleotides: TGTGCCAGCAGCTTGAGGGATTTAGTGGAGGACCAGTACTTC.

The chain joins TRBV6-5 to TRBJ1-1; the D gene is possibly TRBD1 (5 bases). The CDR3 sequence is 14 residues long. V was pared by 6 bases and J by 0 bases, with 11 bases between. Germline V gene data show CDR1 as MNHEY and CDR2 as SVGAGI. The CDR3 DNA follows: TGTGCCAGCAGGGGCGGGACGTTGAACACTGAAGCTTTCTTT. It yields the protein CASRGGTLNTEAFF.

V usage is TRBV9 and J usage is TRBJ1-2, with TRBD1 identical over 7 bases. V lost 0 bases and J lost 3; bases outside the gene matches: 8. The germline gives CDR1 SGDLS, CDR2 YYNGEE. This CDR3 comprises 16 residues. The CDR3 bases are TGTGCCAGCAGCGTAGAAAAACAGGGGATCTACTATGGCTACACCTTC. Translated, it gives CASSVEKQGIYYGYTF.

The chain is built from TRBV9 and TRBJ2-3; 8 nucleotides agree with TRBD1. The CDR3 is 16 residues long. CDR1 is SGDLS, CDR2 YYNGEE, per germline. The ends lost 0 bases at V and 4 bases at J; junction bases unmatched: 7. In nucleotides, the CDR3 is TGTGCCAGCAGCGTAGGGTACAGGGGGAAGGCAGATACGCAGTATTTT. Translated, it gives CASSVGYRGKADTQYF.

CDR3 in DNA: TGTGCCTGGAGTGCAGGGTCCTACTACGAGCAGTACTTC. It specifies CAWSAGSYYEQYF. The rearrangement joins TRBV30 to TRBJ2-7; D possibly corresponds to TRBD1 (5 bases). This CDR3 has 13 residues. Trimming left V 1 base short and J 3 bases short, with 10 bases between. Germline V gene lookup returns CDR1 GTSNPN and CDR2 SVGIG (reference sequence).

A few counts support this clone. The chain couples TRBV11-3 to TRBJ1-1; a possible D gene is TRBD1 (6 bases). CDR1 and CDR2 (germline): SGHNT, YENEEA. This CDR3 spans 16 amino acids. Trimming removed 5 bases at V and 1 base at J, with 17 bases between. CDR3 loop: CASSPTGYIRNTEAFF. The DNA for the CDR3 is TGTGCCAGCAGCCCTACAGGGTATATTCGGAACACTGAAGCTTTCTTT.

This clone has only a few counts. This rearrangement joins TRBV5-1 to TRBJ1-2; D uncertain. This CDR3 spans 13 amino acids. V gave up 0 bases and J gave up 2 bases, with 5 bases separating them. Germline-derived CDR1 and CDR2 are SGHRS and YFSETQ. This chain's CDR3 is CASSLAQNYGYTF. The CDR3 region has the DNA TGCGCCAGCAGCTTGGCACAGAACTATGGCTACACCTTC.

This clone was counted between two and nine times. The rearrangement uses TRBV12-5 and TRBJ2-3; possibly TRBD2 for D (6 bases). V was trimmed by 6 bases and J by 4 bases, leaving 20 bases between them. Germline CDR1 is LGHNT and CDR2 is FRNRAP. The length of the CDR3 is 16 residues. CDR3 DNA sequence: TGTGCTAGTGGCCCCGGGGGATTTAAAGAACCAGATACGCAGTATTTT. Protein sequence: CASGPGGFKEPDTQYF. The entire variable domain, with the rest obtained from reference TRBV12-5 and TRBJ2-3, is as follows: DARVTQTPRHKVTEMGQEVTMRCQPILGHNTVFWYRQTMMQGLELLAYFRNRAPLDDSGMPKDRFSAEMPDATLATLKIQPSEPRDSAVYFCASGPGGFKEPDTQYFGPGTRLTVL.

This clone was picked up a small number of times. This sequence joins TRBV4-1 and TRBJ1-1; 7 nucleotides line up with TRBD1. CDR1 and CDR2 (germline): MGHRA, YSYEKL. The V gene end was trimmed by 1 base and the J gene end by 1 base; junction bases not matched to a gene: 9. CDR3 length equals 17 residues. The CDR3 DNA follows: TGCGCCAGCAGCCAAGCCGGAACAGGGGAAAGGAACACTGAAGCTTTCTTT. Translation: CASSQAGTGERNTEAFF.

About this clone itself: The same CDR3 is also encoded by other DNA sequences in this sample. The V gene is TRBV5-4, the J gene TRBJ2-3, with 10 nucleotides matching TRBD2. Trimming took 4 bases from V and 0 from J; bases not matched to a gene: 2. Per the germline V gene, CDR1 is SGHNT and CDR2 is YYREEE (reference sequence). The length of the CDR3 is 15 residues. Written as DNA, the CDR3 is TGTGCCAGCAGCCGGACTAGCGGTAGCACAGATACGCAGTATTTT. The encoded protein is CASSRTSGSTDTQYF. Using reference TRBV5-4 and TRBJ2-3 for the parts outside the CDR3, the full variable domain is ETGVTQSPTHLIKTRGQQVTLRCSSQSGHNTVSWYQQALGQGPQFIFQYYREEENGRGNFPPRFSGLQFPNYSSELNVNALELDDSALYLCASSRTSGSTDTQYFGPGTRLTVL.

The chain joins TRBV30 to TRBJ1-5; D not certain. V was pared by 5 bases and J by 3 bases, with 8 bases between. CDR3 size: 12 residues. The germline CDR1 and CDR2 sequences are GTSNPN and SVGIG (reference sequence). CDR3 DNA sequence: TGTGCCTGGGGAGATTCCAATCAGCCCCAGCATTTT. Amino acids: CAWGDSNQPQHF.

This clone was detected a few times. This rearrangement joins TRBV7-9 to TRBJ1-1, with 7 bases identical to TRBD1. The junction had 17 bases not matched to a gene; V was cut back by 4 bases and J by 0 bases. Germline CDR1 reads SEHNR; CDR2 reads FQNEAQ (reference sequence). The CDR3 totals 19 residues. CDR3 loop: CASSYGFRDSFRMNTEAFF. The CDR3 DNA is TGTGCCAGCAGCTACGGTTTCAGGGACAGCTTTCGTATGAACACTGAAGCTTTCTTT.

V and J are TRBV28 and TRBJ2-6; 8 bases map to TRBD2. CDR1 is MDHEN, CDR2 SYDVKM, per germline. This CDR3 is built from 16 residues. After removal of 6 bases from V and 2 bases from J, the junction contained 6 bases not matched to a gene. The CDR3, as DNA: TGTGCCAGCAGCCCAACGCGGGGGGCTGGGGCCAACGTCCTGACTTTC. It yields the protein CASSPTRGAGANVLTF.

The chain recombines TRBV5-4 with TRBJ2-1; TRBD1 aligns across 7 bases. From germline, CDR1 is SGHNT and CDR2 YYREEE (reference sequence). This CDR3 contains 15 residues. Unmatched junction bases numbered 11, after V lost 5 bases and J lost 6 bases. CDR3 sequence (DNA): TGTGCCAGCAGTTCAGACAGGGTTATGGGCAATGAGCAGTTCTTC. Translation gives CASSSDRVMGNEQFF.

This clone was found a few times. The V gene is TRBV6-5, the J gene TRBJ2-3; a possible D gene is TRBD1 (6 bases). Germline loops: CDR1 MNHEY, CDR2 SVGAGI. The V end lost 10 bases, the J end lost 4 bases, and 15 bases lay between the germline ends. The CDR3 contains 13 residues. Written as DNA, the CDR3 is TGTGCCACCCAGAGGGGGACCGCAGATACGCAGTATTTT. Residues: CATQRGTADTQYF.